One and the same sample provided the 24 T cell receptor beta chains below, sequenced in a study of neurological immune-mediated disorders (dated by TCRdb to between 2018 and 2020). Library generation was performed with 5' RACE. Sequencing was carried out with an Illumina HiSeq 2500. In TCRdb, the public reads were trimmed at Q25 with fastp and aligned with MiXCR, with productive beta chains retained. Here each entry gathers all rows of one CDR3 protein and keeps the most common genes and DNA. The sample yields roughly 62,000 distinct CDR3 sequences; around 3.8% were counted once. The ten biggest clones cover roughly 2% of the sample. The specimen sequenced was PBMCs. The receptor set was obtained from a woman aged 45-65 years with multiple sclerosis.

This clonotype has just a few counts. V is TRBV4-2 and J is TRBJ2-1; weak D call: TRBD1 (5 bases). CDR1 is LGHNA, CDR2 YNFKEQ, per germline. CDR3 length: 16 amino acids. V was cut by 6 bases and J by 0 bases, with 15 bases left in between. Here the CDR3 reads CASSQTGAGSYNEQFF. CDR3 DNA: TGTGCCAGCAGTCAAACTGGGGCCGGCTCCTACAATGAGCAGTTCTTC.

This clonotype came up many times. This rearrangement joins TRBV20-1 to TRBJ2-7; D may be TRBD1 (6 bases). Germline V gene data show CDR1 as DFQATT and CDR2 as SNEGSKA (reference sequence). Trimming left V 0 bases short and J 6 bases short, with 12 bases between. The CDR3 has 13 residues. The CDR3 DNA reads TGCAGTGCTAGAGACAGGGGAGTGGGCGAGCAGTACTTC. Translated: CSARDRGVGEQYF.

This clonotype was detected many times. V usage is TRBV24-1 and J usage is TRBJ2-3, with TRBD1 matching over 10 bases. The CDR3 contains 15 residues. The germline gives CDR1 KGHDR, CDR2 SFDVKD. With 5 bases clipped from V and 5 bases from J, the junction kept 6 bases outside the gene matches. The CDR3 sequence: CATSVAGTGEDTQYF. As DNA, the CDR3 is TGTGCCACCAGTGTGGCCGGGACAGGGGAAGATACGCAGTATTTT.

The V and J genes are TRBV20-1 and TRBJ2-7; TRBD1 might be the D (6 bases). Between the trimmed V and J ends, which lost 0 bases and 2 bases, there was a span of 14 bases. CDR1 DFQATT and CDR2 SNEGSKA come from the germline V gene (reference sequence). The CDR3 has 15 amino acids. CDR3 amino acids: CSAREETGETYEQYF. In DNA, the CDR3 is TGCAGTGCTAGAGAGGAGACAGGCGAGACCTACGAGCAGTACTTC.

This clonotype has ten or more counts. The chain employs TRBV7-9 and TRBJ2-7; 8 bases map to TRBD2. CDR1 and CDR2 (germline): SEHNR, FQNEAQ (reference sequence). This CDR3 contains 14 residues. The trim removed 7 bases at V and 2 bases at J, leaving 7 bases unmatched. CDR3 sequence reads: CASNPGGPPYEQYF. The CDR3 nucleotides are TGTGCCAGCAACCCGGGGGGGCCTCCCTACGAGCAGTACTTC.

This clonotype was seen repeatedly, ten times or more. As DNA, the CDR3 is TGCGCCAGCAGCATCGGGACAGTGAACACTGAAGCTTTCTTT. The encoded protein is CASSIGTVNTEAFF. The J gene is TRBJ1-1, the V gene TRBV5-1; 7 bases match TRBD1. The V segment lost 4 bases and the J segment 0 bases; nucleotides outside the gene matches: 3. Germline CDR1 reads SGHRS; CDR2 reads YFSETQ. The CDR3 is 14 residues long. The whole variable domain, remainder taken from reference TRBV5-1 and TRBJ1-1, is KAGVTQTPRYLIKTRGQQVTLSCSPISGHRSVSWYQQTPGQGLQFLFEYFSETQRNKGNFPGRFSGRQFSNSRSEMNVSTLELGDSALYLCASSIGTVNTEAFFGQGTRLTVV.

The V and J genes are TRBV7-8 and TRBJ1-1; TRBD1 matches at 8 bases. The CDR3 sequence is 13 residues long. From germline, CDR1 is SGHVS and CDR2 FQNEAQ. V shed 5 bases, J shed 3 bases, and the junction held 2 bases outside the gene matches. The CDR3 loop is CASSKDRDTEAFF. Written as DNA, the CDR3 is TGTGCCAGCAGCAAGGACAGGGACACTGAAGCTTTCTTT.

This clonotype was detected ten times or more. This sequence joins TRBV5-1 and TRBJ2-1; the match to TRBD2 covers 10 bases. Looked up from germline, CDR1 is SGHRS and CDR2 is YFSETQ. This CDR3 contains 16 residues. Trimming removed 3 bases from V and 4 bases from J; junction bases left unmatched: 7. DNA of the CDR3: TGCGCCAGCAGCTACGGACTAGCGGAGGCATACAATGAGCAGTTCTTC. Amino acid sequence: CASSYGLAEAYNEQFF.

This clonotype was recorded at least ten times. This chain uses TRBV20-1 with TRBJ1-1; the D is unclear. Germline V gene data show CDR1 as DFQATT and CDR2 as SNEGSKA (reference sequence). This CDR3 has 11 amino acids. Trimming stripped 5 bases from V and 6 bases from J, with 10 bases between. The CDR3 nucleotides read TGCAGTGCTCTTTCCGAACCTGAAGCTTTCTTT. It translates to CSALSEPEAFF.

This clonotype appeared many times. The rearrangement links TRBV7-9 to TRBJ2-2; D is uncertain. The CDR3 runs to 15 residues. Between the trimmed V and J ends, which lost 6 bases and 8 bases, there was a span of 19 bases. CDR1 SEHNR and CDR2 FQNEAQ come from the germline V gene (reference sequence). CDR3 nucleotide sequence: TGTGCCAGCAGTGAGTGGGCCCCCGGTGCAGGGGAGCTGTTTTTT. Translated: CASSEWAPGAGELFF.

This clonotype was recorded many times. The chain couples TRBV29-1 to TRBJ1-4; D gene unclear. The germline CDR1 and CDR2 sequences are SQVTM and ANQGSEA. The CDR3 runs to 12 residues. V was cut by 7 bases and J by 13 bases, with 19 bases left in between. The chain's CDR3 is CSGYSGEGGLFF. The CDR3 bases are TGCAGCGGTTACAGTGGCGAAGGAGGACTGTTTTTT.

This clonotype appeared many times. The J gene is TRBJ2-2, the V gene TRBV9; TRBD2 matches 8 bases. Germline assignment: CDR1 SGDLS and CDR2 YYNGEE. V shed 0 bases and J 5 bases; nucleotides not matched to a gene: 15. The CDR3 consists of 19 residues. In nucleotides, the CDR3 is TGTGCCAGCAGCGTAGCTGGCGGGAGCGGGAGAATTGGAACCGGGGAGCTGTTTTTT. Translated: CASSVAGGSGRIGTGELFF.

This clonotype was recorded many times. V gene TRBV20-1 combines with J gene TRBJ2-3; 7 bases align to TRBD1. This CDR3 comprises 14 residues. With 3 bases clipped from V and 4 bases from J, the junction kept 7 bases outside the gene matches. Per the germline V gene, CDR1 is DFQATT and CDR2 is SNEGSKA (reference sequence). DNA of the CDR3: TGCAGTGCTAGTCAGGCCAGGGGGTCAGATACGCAGTATTTT. It is translated as CSASQARGSDTQYF.

This clonotype has a count of ten or more. The chain has TRBV20-1 and TRBJ1-5; D possibly corresponds to TRBD1 (5 bases). Germline CDR1 and CDR2: DFQATT and SNEGSKA (reference sequence). The CDR3 extends over 15 amino acids. Trimming cost V 1 base and J 9 bases, with 19 bases left between them. This CDR3 reads CSARGVGAHQRPQHF. Written as DNA, the CDR3 is TGCAGTGCTAGAGGGGTAGGGGCCCATCAGCGGCCCCAGCATTTT.

This clonotype was observed at least ten times. This sequence joins TRBV20-1 and TRBJ2-1; 10 bases agree with TRBD2. The V gene's germline CDR1 is DFQATT and CDR2 SNEGSKA (reference sequence). There are 13 residues in the CDR3. V was clipped by 3 bases and J by 9 bases; unmatched bases: 5. CDR3 in amino acids: CSASPSGRVEQFF. The CDR3 coding sequence is TGCAGTGCTAGCCCTAGCGGGAGAGTTGAGCAGTTCTTC.

This clonotype was found many times. This chain links TRBV7-2 with TRBJ2-7; 9 nucleotides align to TRBD2. This CDR3 has 15 residues. Looked up from germline, CDR1 is SGHTA and CDR2 is FQGNSA. The CDR3 sequence: CATRGGSGTTYEQYF. The DNA for the CDR3 is TGTGCTACGCGGGGGGGTAGCGGGACAACCTACGAGCAGTACTTC.

This clonotype has a count of ten or more. The J gene is TRBJ2-3, the V gene TRBV9; D remains ambiguous. V gave up 4 bases and J gave up 5 bases, with 11 bases separating them. Germline CDR1 is SGDLS and CDR2 is YYNGEE. The CDR3 has 13 amino acids. CDR3 nucleotide sequence: TGTGCCAGCAGCCCCCAAGGCGAAGATACGCAGTATTTT. Residues: CASSPQGEDTQYF.

Ten or more counts support this clonotype. The chain uses TRBV7-8 and TRBJ2-7; TRBD1 or TRBD2 may be the D gene (5 bases each). V lost 1 base and J lost 5, with 15 bases in between. CDR1 is SGHVS, CDR2 FQNEAQ, per germline. The CDR3 runs to 15 residues. The CDR3 DNA reads as TGTGCCAGCAGCTTAGTGGGGCTGGGGACGAACGAGCAGTACTTC. Translated: CASSLVGLGTNEQYF.

There are many counts of this clonotype. The genes are TRBV6-5 and TRBJ2-1; TRBD2 agrees at 9 bases. Trimming cost V 6 bases and J 8 bases; bases outside gene matches: 11. The CDR3 is made up of 15 amino acids. CDR1 and CDR2 from the germline V gene are MNHEY and SVGAGI. The CDR3 DNA follows: TGTGCCAGCAGCCCCCTAGCGGGGTACAGTGATGAGCAGTTCTTC. This translates into CASSPLAGYSDEQFF.

The chain carries TRBV20-1 and TRBJ1-1; possible D gene TRBD1, 5 bases. Germline CDR1 is DFQATT and CDR2 is SNEGSKA (reference sequence). V was shortened by 3 bases and J by 2 bases, with 13 bases between the two germline ends. The CDR3 extends over 14 amino acids. The CDR3 loop reads CSARRGPLNTEAFF. In DNA form, the CDR3 reads TGCAGTGCTAGGAGGGGCCCTTTAAACACTGAAGCTTTCTTT.

This clonotype has a handful of counts. The J gene is TRBJ2-1, the V gene TRBV5-5, with D perhaps matching TRBD2 (5 bases). The V gene's germline CDR1 is SGHKS and CDR2 YYEKEE (reference sequence). This CDR3 spans 15 amino acids. V lost 0 bases, J lost 8 bases, and 15 bases lay in between. The CDR3 sequence: CASSLGRVEGYEQFF. DNA for the CDR3: TGTGCCAGCAGCTTGGGGCGGGTGGAAGGGTATGAGCAGTTCTTC.

This clonotype has at least ten counts. The chain recombines TRBV5-1 with TRBJ2-7; tentatively, D is TRBD2 (5 bases). The V end was cut by 0 bases, the J end by 0 bases, with 10 bases between. CDR1 is SGHRS, CDR2 YFSETQ, per germline. The CDR3 runs to 15 residues. The chain's CDR3 is CASSLDGLTSYEQYF. CDR3 DNA: TGCGCCAGCAGCTTGGACGGACTTACCTCCTACGAGCAGTACTTC. Complete variable domain (other parts from reference TRBV5-1 and TRBJ2-7): KAGVTQTPRYLIKTRGQQVTLSCSPISGHRSVSWYQQTPGQGLQFLFEYFSETQRNKGNFPGRFSGRQFSNSRSEMNVSTLELGDSALYLCASSLDGLTSYEQYFGPGTRLTVT.

There are many counts of this clonotype. The rearrangement links TRBV20-1 to TRBJ2-1; possible D gene TRBD2, 5 bases. The ends were cut back, 3 bases at V and 5 bases at J, with 11 bases in the middle. Germline loops: CDR1 DFQATT, CDR2 SNEGSKA (reference sequence). This CDR3 is built from 13 residues. This chain's CDR3 is CSASSLANNEQFF. The CDR3, as DNA: TGCAGTGCTAGTTCCCTAGCCAACAATGAGCAGTTCTTC.

This clonotype was detected a few times. The junction departs from germline at one end; a sequencing error may be responsible. The chain carries TRBV24-1 and TRBJ1-5, with a tentative D call TRBD1 (5 bases). This CDR3 region has 14 residues. Germline CDR1 is KGHDR and CDR2 is SFDVKD. The CDR3 sequence is CATPTGRGNQPQNF. In nucleotides, the CDR3 is TGTGCCACGCCGACGGGAAGGGGCAATCAGCCCCAGAATTTT.